This TCR beta chain comes out of a study of blood T cell repertoires in COVID-19. Study-level information: Some COVID-19 samples were acute and others convalescent; all came from the United States, Italy and Spain. Nucleic acid was either cDNA or gDNA, and it came from T cells, B-cell-depleted T cells, or PBMCs.

As originally analysed: Amplified reference gene primers provided the basis for estimating nucleated cell counts. Measured with immunoSEQ multiplex PCR; TCRdb has only the in-frame clones, and not every one. The DNA was the basis for D and trimming; V, J and clone size are from that table. The sample records around 140,000 clones, 70% to 85% being singletons. The receptor was derived from a man in his sixties with active or convalescent COVID-19. The source material was peripheral blood.

CDR3 DNA: TGTGCCAGCAGTTCGCAGGGGGCTAGCAATCAGCCCCAGCATTTT. Protein: CASSSQGASNQPQHF. The chain links TRBV27 to TRBJ1-5; 8 bases map to TRBD1. V gave up 4 bases and J gave up 0 bases; unmatched junction bases: 2. The CDR3 is 15 residues long. Germline-derived CDR1 and CDR2 are MNHEY and SMNVEV (reference sequence).